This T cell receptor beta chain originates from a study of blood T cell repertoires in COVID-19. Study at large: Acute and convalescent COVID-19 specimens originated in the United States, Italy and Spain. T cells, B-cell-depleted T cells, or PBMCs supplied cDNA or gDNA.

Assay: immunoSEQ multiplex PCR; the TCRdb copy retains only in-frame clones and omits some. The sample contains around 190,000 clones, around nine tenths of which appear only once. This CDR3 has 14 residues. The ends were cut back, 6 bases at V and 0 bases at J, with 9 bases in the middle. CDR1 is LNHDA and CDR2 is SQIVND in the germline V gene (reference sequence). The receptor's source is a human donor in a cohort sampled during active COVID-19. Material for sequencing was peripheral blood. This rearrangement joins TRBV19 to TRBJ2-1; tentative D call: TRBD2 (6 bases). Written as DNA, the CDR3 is TGTGCCAGTAGGCGGGACGCCTCCTACAATGAGCAGTTCTTC. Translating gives CASRRDASYNEQFF.